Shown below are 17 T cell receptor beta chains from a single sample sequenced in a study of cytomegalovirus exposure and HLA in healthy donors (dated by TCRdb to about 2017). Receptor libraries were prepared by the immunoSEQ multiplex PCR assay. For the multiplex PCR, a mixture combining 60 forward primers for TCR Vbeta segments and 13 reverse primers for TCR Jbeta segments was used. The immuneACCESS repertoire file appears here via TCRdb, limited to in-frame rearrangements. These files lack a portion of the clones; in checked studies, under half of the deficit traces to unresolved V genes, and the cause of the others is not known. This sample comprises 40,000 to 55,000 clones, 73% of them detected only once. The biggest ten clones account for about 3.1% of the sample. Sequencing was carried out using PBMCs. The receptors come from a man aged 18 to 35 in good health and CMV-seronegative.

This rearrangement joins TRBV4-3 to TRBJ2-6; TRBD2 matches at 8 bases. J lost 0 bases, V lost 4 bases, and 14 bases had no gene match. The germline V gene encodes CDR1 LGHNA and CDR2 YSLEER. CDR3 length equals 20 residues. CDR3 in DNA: TGCGCCAGCAGCCGAAAACCCGACCAGCGGGGGAGCTCTGGGGCCAACGTCCTGACTTTC. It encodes CASSRKPDQRGSSGANVLTF.

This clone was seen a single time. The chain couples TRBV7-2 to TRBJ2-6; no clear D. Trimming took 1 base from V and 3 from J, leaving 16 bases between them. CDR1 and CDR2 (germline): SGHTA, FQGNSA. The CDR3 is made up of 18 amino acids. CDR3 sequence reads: CASSLVGATISGANVLTF. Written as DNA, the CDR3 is TGTGCCAGCAGCTTAGTCGGAGCGACGATCAGTGGGGCCAACGTCCTGACTTTC.

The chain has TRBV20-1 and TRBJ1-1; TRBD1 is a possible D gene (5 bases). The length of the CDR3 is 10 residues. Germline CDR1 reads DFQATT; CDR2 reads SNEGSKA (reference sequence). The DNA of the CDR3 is TGCTCCCCGGGGGGCACTGAAGCTTTCTTT. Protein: CSPGGTEAFF.

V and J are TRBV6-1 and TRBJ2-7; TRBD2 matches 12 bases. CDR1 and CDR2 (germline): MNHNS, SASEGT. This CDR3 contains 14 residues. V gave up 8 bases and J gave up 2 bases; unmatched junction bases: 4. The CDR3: CASGRTSGTYEQYF. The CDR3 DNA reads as TGTGCCAGCGGTAGGACTAGCGGGACCTACGAGCAGTACTTC.

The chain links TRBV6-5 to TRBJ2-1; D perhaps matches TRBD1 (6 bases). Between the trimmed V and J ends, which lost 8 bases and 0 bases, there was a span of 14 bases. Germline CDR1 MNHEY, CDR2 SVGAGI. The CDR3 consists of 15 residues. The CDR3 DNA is TGTGCCAGCGCCATGGGACAAAGCTCCTACAATGAGCAGTTCTTC. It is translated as CASAMGQSSYNEQFF.

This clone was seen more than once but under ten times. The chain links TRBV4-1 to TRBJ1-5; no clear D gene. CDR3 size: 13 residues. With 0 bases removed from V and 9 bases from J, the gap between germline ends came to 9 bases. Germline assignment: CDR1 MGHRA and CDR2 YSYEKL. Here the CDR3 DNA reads TGCGCCAGCAGCCAAGAGGTCGGTAGGCCCCAGCATTTT. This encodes CASSQEVGRPQHF.

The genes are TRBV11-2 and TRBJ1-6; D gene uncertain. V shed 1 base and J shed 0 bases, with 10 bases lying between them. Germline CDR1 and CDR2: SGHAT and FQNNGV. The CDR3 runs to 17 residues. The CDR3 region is CASSLVSSVSYNSPLHF. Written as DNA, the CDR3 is TGTGCCAGCAGCTTAGTTAGTTCCGTCTCCTATAATTCACCCCTCCACTTT.

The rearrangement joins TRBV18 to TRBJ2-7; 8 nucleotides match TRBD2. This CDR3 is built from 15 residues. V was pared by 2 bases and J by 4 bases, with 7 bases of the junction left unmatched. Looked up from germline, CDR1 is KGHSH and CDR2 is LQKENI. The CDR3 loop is CASSPIRASGYEQYF. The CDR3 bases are TGTGCCAGCTCACCAATCCGGGCTAGCGGGTACGAGCAGTACTTC.

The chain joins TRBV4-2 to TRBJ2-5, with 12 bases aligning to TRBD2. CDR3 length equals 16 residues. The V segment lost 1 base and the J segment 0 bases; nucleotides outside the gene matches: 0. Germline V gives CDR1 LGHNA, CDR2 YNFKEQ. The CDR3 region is CASSQGTSGDQETQYF. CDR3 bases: TGTGCCAGCAGCCAAGGGACTAGCGGGGACCAAGAGACCCAGTACTTC.

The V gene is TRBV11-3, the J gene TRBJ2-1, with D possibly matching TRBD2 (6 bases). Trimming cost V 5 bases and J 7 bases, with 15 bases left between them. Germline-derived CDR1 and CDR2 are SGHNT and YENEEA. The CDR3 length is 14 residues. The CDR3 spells CASSHLGTGNEQFF. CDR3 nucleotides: TGTGCCAGCAGCCATCTCGGGACTGGGAATGAGCAGTTCTTC.

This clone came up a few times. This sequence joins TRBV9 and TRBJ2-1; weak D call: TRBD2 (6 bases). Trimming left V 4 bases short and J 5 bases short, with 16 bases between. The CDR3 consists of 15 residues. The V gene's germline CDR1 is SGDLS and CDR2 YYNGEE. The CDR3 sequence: CASSPRRIADNEQFF. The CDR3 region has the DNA TGTGCCAGCAGCCCCCGCCGAATAGCGGACAATGAGCAGTTCTTC.

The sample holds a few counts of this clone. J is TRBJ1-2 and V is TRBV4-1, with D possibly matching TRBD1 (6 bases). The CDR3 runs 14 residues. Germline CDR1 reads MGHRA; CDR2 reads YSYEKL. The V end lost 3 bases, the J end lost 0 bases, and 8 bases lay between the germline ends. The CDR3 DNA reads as TGCGCCAGCAGCCAGGACAGAACTAACTATGGCTACACCTTC. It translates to CASSQDRTNYGYTF.

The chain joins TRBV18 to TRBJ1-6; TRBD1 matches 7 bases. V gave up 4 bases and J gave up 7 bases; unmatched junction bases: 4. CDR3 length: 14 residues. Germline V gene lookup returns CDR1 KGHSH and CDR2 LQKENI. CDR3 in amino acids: CASSLGQSNSPLHF. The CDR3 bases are TGTGCCAGCTCACTGGGACAGTCCAATTCACCCCTCCACTTT.

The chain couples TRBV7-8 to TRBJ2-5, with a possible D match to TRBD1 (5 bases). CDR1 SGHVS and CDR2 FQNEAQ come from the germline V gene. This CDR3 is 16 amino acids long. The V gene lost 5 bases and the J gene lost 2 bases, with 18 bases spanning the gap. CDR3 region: CASSPSRGFGQETQYF. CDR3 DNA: TGTGCCAGCAGCCCCTCAAGGGGATTCGGACAAGAGACCCAGTACTTC.

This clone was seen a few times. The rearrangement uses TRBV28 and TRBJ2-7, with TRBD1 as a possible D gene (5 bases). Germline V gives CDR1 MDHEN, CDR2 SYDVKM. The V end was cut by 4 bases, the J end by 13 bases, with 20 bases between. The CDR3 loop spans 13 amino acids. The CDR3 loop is CASSSPSRQQTYF. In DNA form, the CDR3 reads TGTGCCAGCAGTTCCCCCTCCCGACAGCAAACTTACTTC.

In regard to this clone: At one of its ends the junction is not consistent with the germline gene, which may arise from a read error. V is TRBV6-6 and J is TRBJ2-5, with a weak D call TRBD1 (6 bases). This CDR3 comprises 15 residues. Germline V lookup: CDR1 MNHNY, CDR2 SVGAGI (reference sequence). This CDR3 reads CASSRPTGWEETRYF. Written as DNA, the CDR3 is TGTGCCAGCAGCCGCCCGACAGGATGGGAAGAGACCCGGTACTTC.

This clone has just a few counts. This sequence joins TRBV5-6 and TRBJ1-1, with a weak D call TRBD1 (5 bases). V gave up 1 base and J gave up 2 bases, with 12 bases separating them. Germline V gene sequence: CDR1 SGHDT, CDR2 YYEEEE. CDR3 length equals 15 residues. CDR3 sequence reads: CASSLYRGTNTEAFF. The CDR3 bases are TGTGCCAGCAGCTTGTATCGGGGGACCAACACTGAAGCTTTCTTT.